A single sample gave rise to the 10 T cell receptor beta chains below, sequenced in a study of persistence of HIV-infected CD4 T cells (dated by TCRdb to about 2020). For these receptors, no antigen is known. TCRbeta repertoires were sequenced from genomic DNA with the immunoSEQ hsTCRB assay version 4 in survey mode. Held by TCRdb, this immuneACCESS table contains in-frame sequences only and omits some clones. Under half of the omission traces to an unresolved V gene where checked; the cause of the rest is unknown. This sample gives 30,000 to 45,000 clones in total; around 80% of them show up just once. Roughly 1.5% of the sample comes from the top ten. According to the study, the label for this sample's treatment or condition signals: suppressive antiretroviral therapy. Lysates of CMV-infected fibroblasts were used at about 10 ug/mL for cell stimulation. Nonresponding CD40L-negative CD69-negative CD45RO-high memory CD4+ T cells were sorted as memory populations depleted of antigen-responding cells.

The sample here was CD4+ T cells sorted from PBMCs after roughly 18-hour stimulation, taken from a patient who received antiretroviral therapy. This specimen's cell subset or site label, per the study, means: CD40L-CD69- CD45RO-high memory CD4 T cells not responding to CMV lysate. These receptors came from an adult man with HIV who was CMV-seropositive.

V is TRBV4-2 and J is TRBJ2-7; D gene ambiguous. Deletions cut 0 bases from V and 3 bases from J, with 0 bases between. There are 11 residues in the CDR3. Germline assignment: CDR1 LGHNA and CDR2 YNFKEQ. This chain's CDR3 is CASSQDYEQYF. The CDR3 nucleotides are TGTGCCAGCAGCCAAGACTACGAGCAGTACTTC.

V gene TRBV5-4 combines with J gene TRBJ2-1, with TRBD2 matching 7 bases. There are 18 residues in the CDR3. V lost 4 bases, J lost 5 bases, and 18 bases stayed unmatched. CDR1 is SGHNT and CDR2 is YYREEE in the germline V gene (reference sequence). Here the CDR3 reads CASSPPGRVSQGNNEQFF. In DNA form, the CDR3 reads TGTGCCAGCAGCCCCCCGGGGAGGGTCTCACAAGGGAACAATGAGCAGTTCTTC. Full variable domain (remainder filled in from reference TRBV5-4 and TRBJ2-1): ETGVTQSPTHLIKTRGQQVTLRCSSQSGHNTVSWYQQALGQGPQFIFQYYREEENGRGNFPPRFSGLQFPNYSSELNVNALELDDSALYLCASSPPGRVSQGNNEQFFGPGTRLTVL.

The chain couples TRBV18 to TRBJ2-7, with D perhaps TRBD1 (6 bases). CDR3 length equals 12 residues. CDR1 and CDR2 (germline): KGHSH, LQKENI. V lost 3 bases, J lost 6 bases, and 9 bases lay in between. CDR3 region: CASSPGHSEQYF. The CDR3 DNA reads TGTGCCAGCTCACCGGGACACTCCGAGCAGTACTTC.

V is TRBV19 and J is TRBJ1-2; weak D call: TRBD1 (6 bases). Germline values: CDR1 LNHDA, CDR2 SQIVND (reference sequence). V lost 7 bases, J lost 2 bases, and 14 bases lay in between. This CDR3 region has 14 residues. In nucleotides, the CDR3 is TGTGCCAGTAAGGCCAGGGGAAAGAACTATGGCTACACCTTC. Its translation is CASKARGKNYGYTF.

The chain uses TRBV2 and TRBJ1-5, with D possibly matching TRBD1 (6 bases). CDR3 length: 15 amino acids. Trimming shortened V by 7 bases and J by 2 bases, and 15 bases separated the two germline ends. The germline gives CDR1 SNHLY, CDR2 FYNNEI. CDR3 bases: TGTGCCAGCATCCTGGACAGCCTGGGCAATCAGCCCCAGCATTTT. Its protein is CASILDSLGNQPQHF.

The chain uses TRBV19 and TRBJ1-2; D unresolved. CDR1 and CDR2 from the germline V gene are LNHDA and SQIVND (reference sequence). Trimming removed 7 bases at V and 2 bases at J, with 11 bases between. The CDR3 loop spans 13 amino acids. The CDR3, as DNA: TGTGCCAGTACCAAGACACGAAACTATGGCTACACCTTC. Protein sequence: CASTKTRNYGYTF.

J is TRBJ2-1 and V is TRBV9; the D gene is possibly TRBD2 (7 bases). The CDR3 totals 17 residues. Germline-derived CDR1 and CDR2 are SGDLS and YYNGEE. V gave up 0 bases and J gave up 2 bases, with 15 bases separating them. The CDR3 region has the DNA TGTGCCAGCAGCGTAGATGGGGGGGCCTATACCTACAATGAGCAGTTCTTC. Its protein is CASSVDGGAYTYNEQFF.

CDR3 DNA sequence: TGCGCCACCGGGACAGGGGGCACAGATACGCAGTATTTT. It yields the protein CATGTGGTDTQYF. The chain carries TRBV5-1 and TRBJ2-3; 10 nucleotides align to TRBD1. J was trimmed by 1 base and V by 9 bases; bases with no gene match: 2. Per the germline V gene, CDR1 is SGHRS and CDR2 is YFSETQ. The CDR3 runs to 13 residues. The full variable domain, its missing parts supplied by reference TRBV5-1 and TRBJ2-3, is KAGVTQTPRYLIKTRGQQVTLSCSPISGHRSVSWYQQTPGQGLQFLFEYFSETQRNKGNFPGRFSGRQFSNSRSEMNVSTLELGDSALYLCATGTGGTDTQYFGPGTRLTVL.

The rearrangement joins TRBV3-1 (or the pseudogene TRBV3-2) to TRBJ2-6; 7 positions match TRBD1. Losses at the gene ends were 4 bases for V and 0 bases for J; bases not matched to a gene: 3. CDR1 and CDR2 from the germline V gene are LGHDT and YNNKEL (reference sequence). The CDR3 runs to 16 residues. CDR3 sequence reads: CASSRQGSSGANVLTF. The CDR3 DNA follows: TGTGCCAGCAGCCGACAGGGAAGCTCTGGGGCCAACGTCCTGACTTTC.

This clone was observed a few times. This chain links TRBV5-1 with TRBJ2-7; D is possibly TRBD2 (6 bases). V shed 3 bases and J shed 1 base, with 14 bases lying between them. Germline V gene sequence: CDR1 SGHRS, CDR2 YFSETQ. The CDR3 length is 15 residues. The CDR3 loop is CASSWGTGDSYEQYF. CDR3 sequence (DNA): TGCGCCAGCAGCTGGGGGACGGGGGATTCCTACGAGCAGTACTTC.